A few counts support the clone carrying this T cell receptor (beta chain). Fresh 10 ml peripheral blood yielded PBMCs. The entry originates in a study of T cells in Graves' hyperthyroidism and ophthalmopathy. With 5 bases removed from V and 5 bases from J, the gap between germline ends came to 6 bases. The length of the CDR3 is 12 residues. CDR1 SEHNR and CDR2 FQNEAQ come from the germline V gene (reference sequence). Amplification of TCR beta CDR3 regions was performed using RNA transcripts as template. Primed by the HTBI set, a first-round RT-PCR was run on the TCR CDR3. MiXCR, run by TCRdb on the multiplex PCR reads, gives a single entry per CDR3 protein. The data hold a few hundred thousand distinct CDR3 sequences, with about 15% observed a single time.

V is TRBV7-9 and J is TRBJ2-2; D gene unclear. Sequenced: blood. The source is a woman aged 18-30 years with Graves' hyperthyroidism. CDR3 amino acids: CASSTPTGELFF. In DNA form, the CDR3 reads TGTGCCAGCAGCACCCCTACCGGGGAGCTGTTTTTT. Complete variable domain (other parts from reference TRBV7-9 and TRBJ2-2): DTGVSQNPRHKITKRGQNVTFRCDPISEHNRLYWYRQTLGQGPEFLTYFQNEAQLEKSRLLSDRFSAERPKGSFSTLEIQRTEQGDSAMYLCASSTPTGELFFGEGSRLTVL.